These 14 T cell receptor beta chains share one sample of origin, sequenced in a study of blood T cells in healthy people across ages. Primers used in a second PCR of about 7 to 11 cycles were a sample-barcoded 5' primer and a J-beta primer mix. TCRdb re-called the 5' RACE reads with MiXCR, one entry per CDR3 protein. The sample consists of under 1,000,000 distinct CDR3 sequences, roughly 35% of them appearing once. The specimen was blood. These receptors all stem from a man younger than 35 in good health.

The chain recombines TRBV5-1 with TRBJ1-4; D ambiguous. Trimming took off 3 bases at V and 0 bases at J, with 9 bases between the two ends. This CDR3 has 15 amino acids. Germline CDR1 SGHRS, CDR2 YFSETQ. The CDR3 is CASSSNRATNEKLFF. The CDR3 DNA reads TGCGCCAGCAGCTCTAACAGAGCAACTAATGAAAAACTGTTTTTT.

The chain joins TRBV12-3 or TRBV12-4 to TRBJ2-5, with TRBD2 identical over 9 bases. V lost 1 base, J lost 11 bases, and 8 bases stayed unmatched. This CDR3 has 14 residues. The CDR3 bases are TGTGCCAGCAGTTTAGGCGGGGGGGGAAATGAGCAGTACTTC. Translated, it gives CASSLGGGGNEQYF.

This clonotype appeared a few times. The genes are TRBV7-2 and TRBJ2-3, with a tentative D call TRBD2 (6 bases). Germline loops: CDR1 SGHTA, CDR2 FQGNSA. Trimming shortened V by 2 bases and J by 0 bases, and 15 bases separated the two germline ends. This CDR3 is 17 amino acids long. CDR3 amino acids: CASSLYSAGTSTDTQYF. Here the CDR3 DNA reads TGTGCCAGCAGCTTATACTCGGCGGGGACGAGCACAGATACGCAGTATTTT.

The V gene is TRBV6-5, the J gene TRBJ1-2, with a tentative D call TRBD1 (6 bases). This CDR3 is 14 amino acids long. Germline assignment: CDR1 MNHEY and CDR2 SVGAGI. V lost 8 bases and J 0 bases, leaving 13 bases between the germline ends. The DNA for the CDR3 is TGTGCCAGCGGTTGGACAGCTTCTAACTATGGCTACACCTTC. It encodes CASGWTASNYGYTF.

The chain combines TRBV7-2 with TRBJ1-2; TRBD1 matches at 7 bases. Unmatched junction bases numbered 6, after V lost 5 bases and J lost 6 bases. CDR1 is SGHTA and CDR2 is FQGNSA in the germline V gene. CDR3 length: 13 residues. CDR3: CASSVDREHGYTF. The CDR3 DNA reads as TGTGCCAGCAGCGTAGACAGGGAGCATGGCTACACCTTC.

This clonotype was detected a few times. The DNA for the CDR3 is TGTGCCAGCAGTACCTTTAAAGCGGGGGGGCATCGTAATGAGCAGTTCTTC. It specifies CASSTFKAGGHRNEQFF. The rearrangement links TRBV12-3 or TRBV12-4 to TRBJ2-1; 10 bases align to TRBD2. CDR3 length: 17 residues. J gave up 7 bases and V 5 bases, and 14 bases lay outside the gene matches.

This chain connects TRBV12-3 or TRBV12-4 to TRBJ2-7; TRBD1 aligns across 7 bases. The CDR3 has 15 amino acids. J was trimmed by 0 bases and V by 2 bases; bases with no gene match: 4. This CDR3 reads CASSLTGDSSYEQYF. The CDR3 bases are TGTGCCAGCAGTTTAACAGGGGACAGCTCCTACGAGCAGTACTTC.

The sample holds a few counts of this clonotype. CDR3 nucleotides: TGTGCCAGCAGCCGCGAAGGGGGCCTCACAGATACGCAGTATTTT. Its protein is CASSREGGLTDTQYF. This chain joins TRBV4-2 and TRBJ2-3; TRBD1 agrees at 7 bases. Trimming cost V 4 bases and J 2 bases; bases outside gene matches: 6. CDR3 length equals 15 residues. CDR1 and CDR2 from the germline V gene are LGHNA and YNFKEQ.

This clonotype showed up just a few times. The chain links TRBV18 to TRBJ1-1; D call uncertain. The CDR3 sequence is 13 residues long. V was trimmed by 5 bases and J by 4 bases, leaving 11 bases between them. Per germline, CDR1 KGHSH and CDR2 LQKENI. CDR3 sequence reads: CASSTQSSTEAFF. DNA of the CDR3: TGTGCCAGCTCAACACAGTCAAGCACTGAAGCTTTCTTT. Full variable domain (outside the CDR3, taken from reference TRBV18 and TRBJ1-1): NAGVMQNPRHLVRRRGQEARLRCSPMKGHSHVYWYRQLPEEGLKFMVYLQKENIIDESGMPKERFSAEFPKEGPSILRIQQVVRGDSAAYFCASSTQSSTEAFFGQGTRLTVV.

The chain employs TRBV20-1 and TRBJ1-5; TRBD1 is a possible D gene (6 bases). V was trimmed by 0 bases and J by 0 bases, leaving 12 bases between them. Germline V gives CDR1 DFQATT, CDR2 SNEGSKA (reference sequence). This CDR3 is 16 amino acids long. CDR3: CSAREQDSYSNQPQHF. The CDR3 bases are TGCAGTGCTAGAGAGCAGGACAGCTATAGCAATCAGCCCCAGCATTTT.

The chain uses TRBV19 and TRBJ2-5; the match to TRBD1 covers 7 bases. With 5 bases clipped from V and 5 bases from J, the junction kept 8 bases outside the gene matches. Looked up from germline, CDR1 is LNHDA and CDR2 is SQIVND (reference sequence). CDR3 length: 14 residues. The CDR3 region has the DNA TGTGCCAGTAGTGGGGACAGACTGGCGGAGACCCAGTACTTC. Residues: CASSGDRLAETQYF. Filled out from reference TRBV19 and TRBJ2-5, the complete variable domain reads DGGITQSPKYLFRKEGQNVTLSCEQNLNHDAMYWYRQDPGQGLRLIYYSQIVNDFQKGDIAEGYSVSREKKESFPLTVTSAQKNPTAFYLCASSGDRLAETQYFGPGTRLLVL.

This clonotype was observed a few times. The CDR3 protein is CASRLRQGGNNEQFF. As DNA, the CDR3 is TGTGCCAGCAGACTGAGACAGGGGGGAAACAATGAGCAGTTCTTC. J is TRBJ2-1 and V is TRBV28, with 9 bases lining up with TRBD1. CDR3 length: 15 residues. Germline V lookup: CDR1 MDHEN, CDR2 SYDVKM. V shed 6 bases, J shed 5 bases, and the junction held 8 bases outside the gene matches. The full variable domain, completed using reference TRBV28 and TRBJ2-1, is DVKVTQSSRYLVKRTGEKVFLECVQDMDHENMFWYRQDPGLGLRLIYFSYDVKMKEKGDIPEGYSVSREKKERFSLILESASTNQTSMYLCASRLRQGGNNEQFFGPGTRLTVL.

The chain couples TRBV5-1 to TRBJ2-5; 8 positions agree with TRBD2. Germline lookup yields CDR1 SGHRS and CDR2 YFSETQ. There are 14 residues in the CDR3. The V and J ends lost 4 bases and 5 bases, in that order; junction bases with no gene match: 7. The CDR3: CASSPGGGWETQYF. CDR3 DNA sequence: TGCGCCAGCAGCCCCGGGGGGGGATGGGAGACCCAGTACTTC.

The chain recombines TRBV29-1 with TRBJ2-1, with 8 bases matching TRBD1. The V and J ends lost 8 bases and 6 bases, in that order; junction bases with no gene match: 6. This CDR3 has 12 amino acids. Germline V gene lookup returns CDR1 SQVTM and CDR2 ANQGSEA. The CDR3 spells CSMTGDGNEQFF. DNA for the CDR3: TGCAGCATGACAGGGGATGGCAATGAGCAGTTCTTC.